These T cell receptor beta chains were read from a single sample in a study of early T cells in non-severe SARS-CoV-2 infection. In TCRdb, the 5' RACE reads were re-called with MiXCR into one record per CDR3 protein. The sample contains some 66,000 distinct CDR3 sequences, about 12% of which appear only once. Sequencing was done on a sample of whole blood. These receptors were obtained from an adult who was a healthcare worker with PCR-confirmed SARS-CoV-2 infection or an uninfected control (not recorded which). Both conserved end residues are part of each CDR3. Fields, in order: D gene, J gene, V gene, clone size, CDR3 DNA, CDR3 protein. The D gene is left open where the match is weak. Size tells how often a clone was seen (once, few, many) or the class of an expanded clone, and some rows leave it out.

D: TRBD2; J: TRBJ2-7; V: TRBV10-2; size: few; DNA: TGCGCCAGCAGTGAGAGGACTAGCGGGAGGCCGAGCTCCTACGAGCAGTACTTC; CDR3: CASSERTSGRPSSYEQYF
D: .; J: TRBJ2-5; V: TRBV7-9; size: .; DNA: TGTGCCAGCAGCTTAGTGGGGACCCAGTACTTC; CDR3: CASSLVGTQYF
D: .; J: TRBJ2-2; V: TRBV9; size: .; DNA: TGTGCCAGCAGCGTAGTCACGGGCGGTACCGGGGAGCTGTTTTTT; CDR3: CASSVVTGGTGELFF
D: TRBD2; J: TRBJ2-1; V: TRBV4-1; size: many; DNA: TGCGCCAGCAGCCAATCGACTAGCGGGAAAGGCTCCTACAATGAGCAGTTCTTC; CDR3: CASSQSTSGKGSYNEQFF
D: TRBD1; J: TRBJ1-2; V: TRBV5-1; size: many; DNA: TGCGCCAGCAGCCAAGGACAGGCCCTCTATGGCTACACCTTC; CDR3: CASSQGQALYGYTF
D: .; J: TRBJ2-7; V: TRBV7-2; size: few; DNA: TGTGCCAGCAGCCCCAAATACGAGCAGTACTTC; CDR3: CASSPKYEQYF
D: .; J: TRBJ2-4; V: TRBV9; size: .; DNA: TGTGCCAGCAGCGTAGCAGGGCTAGCCAAAAACATTCAGTACTTC; CDR3: CASSVAGLAKNIQYF
D: TRBD1; J: TRBJ1-2; V: TRBV29-1; size: .; DNA: TGCAGCGTTGAAGATCGGCAGGGGGTCTATGGCTACACCTTC; CDR3: CSVEDRQGVYGYTF
D: .; J: TRBJ1-4; V: TRBV28; size: .; DNA: TGTGCCAGCAGTTTGGGCACAGGGTCCCAAACCGAAAAACTGTTTTTT; CDR3: CASSLGTGSQTEKLFF
D: TRBD2; J: TRBJ2-7; V: TRBV7-2; size: .; DNA: TGTGCCAGCACCTCGCCAATTAGCGGGAATGAGCAGTACTTC; CDR3: CASTSPISGNEQYF
D: .; J: TRBJ2-5; V: TRBV11-2; size: many; DNA: TGTGCCAGCAGCTTAGATGCGGAGACCCAGTACTTC; CDR3: CASSLDAETQYF
D: .; J: TRBJ2-7; V: TRBV6-2/TRBV6-3; size: many; DNA: TGTGCCAGCAGAGGGGGAGCAGCATCGCAGTACTTC; CDR3: CASRGGAASQYF
D: .; J: TRBJ1-6; V: TRBV24-1; size: many; DNA: TGTGCCACCAGTGTTGGGGAATATTCACCCCTCCACTTT; CDR3: CATSVGEYSPLHF
D: TRBD2; J: TRBJ2-1; V: TRBV19; size: .; DNA: TGTGCCAGTAGTACCCTACTAGCGGGCATTCGGGATGAGCAGTTCTTC; CDR3: CASSTLLAGIRDEQFF
D: .; J: TRBJ1-2; V: TRBV4-2; size: few; DNA: TGTGCCAGCAGCCAAGCCGGGCAGGTCTATGGCTACACCTTC; CDR3: CASSQAGQVYGYTF
D: TRBD1; J: TRBJ1-1; V: TRBV27; size: many; DNA: TGTGCCAGCAGGAGGGAGGGGGCCTGGATCACTGAAGCTTTCTTT; CDR3: CASRREGAWITEAFF
D: .; J: TRBJ2-1; V: TRBV19; size: many; DNA: TGTGCCAGTAGTATGGCGGGACGGTACAATGAGCAGTTCTTC; CDR3: CASSMAGRYNEQFF
D: TRBD1; J: TRBJ2-7; V: TRBV18; size: .; DNA: TGTGCCAGCTCCGGGACAGGGAACTCCTACGAGCAGTACTTC; CDR3: CASSGTGNSYEQYF
D: .; J: TRBJ2-6; V: TRBV25-1; size: few; DNA: TGTGCCAGCAGTGATAAACTTCCTGGGGCCAACGTCCTGACTTTC; CDR3: CASSDKLPGANVLTF
D: .; J: TRBJ1-2; V: TRBV6-6; size: few; DNA: TGTGCCAGCAGTTATGACGGCTTCTATGGCTACACCTTC; CDR3: CASSYDGFYGYTF
D: TRBD2; J: TRBJ2-3; V: TRBV7-3; size: many; DNA: TGTGCCAGCAGCTTAGGGGCGGGAGTGGGCACAGATACGCAGTATTTT; CDR3: CASSLGAGVGTDTQYF
D: .; J: TRBJ2-7; V: TRBV7-6; size: .; DNA: TGTGCCAGCAGCCGTATCCCCGCCCGACCCGACTCCTACGAGCAGTACTTC; CDR3: CASSRIPARPDSYEQYF
D: .; J: TRBJ2-3; V: TRBV6-1; size: many; DNA: TGTGCCAGCAGCGCCTTATATCGCGATACGCAGTATTTT; CDR3: CASSALYRDTQYF
D: TRBD1; J: TRBJ1-2; V: TRBV6-5; size: few; DNA: TGTGCCAGCCACACGGGACAGAGCTATGGCTACACCTTC; CDR3: CASHTGQSYGYTF
D: .; J: TRBJ2-4; V: TRBV7-3; size: many; DNA: TGTGCCAGCAGCTCGGCCAGGGCGTTTCTAGCCAAAAACATTCAGTACTTC; CDR3: CASSSARAFLAKNIQYF
D: .; J: TRBJ1-2; V: TRBV20-1; size: .; DNA: TGCAGTGCTAGAGATTTGTGGGGGGACTACTATGGCTACACCTTC; CDR3: CSARDLWGDYYGYTF
D: .; J: TRBJ2-3; V: TRBV29-1; size: many; DNA: TGCAGCGTTCAGGGGGAAGCGGGCACGCAGTATTTT; CDR3: CSVQGEAGTQYF
D: .; J: TRBJ1-1; V: TRBV6-2/TRBV6-3; size: .; DNA: TGTGCCAGCAGTTACAAAGCGGGAGTGAACACTGAAGCTTTCTTT; CDR3: CASSYKAGVNTEAFF
D: .; J: TRBJ2-7; V: TRBV28; size: few; DNA: TGTGCCAGCAGTTTAGTTGGGTGGAACGAGCAGTACTTC; CDR3: CASSLVGWNEQYF
D: .; J: TRBJ2-5; V: TRBV7-2; size: .; DNA: TGTGCCAGCAGCTTAGTGTTGGGGAATCAGGGAGAGACCCAGTACTTC; CDR3: CASSLVLGNQGETQYF
D: .; J: TRBJ1-3; V: TRBV13; size: few; DNA: TGTGCCAGCAGCCCTAGGGGACGTCGCGTCTCTGGAAACACCATATATTTT; CDR3: CASSPRGRRVSGNTIYF
D: .; J: TRBJ2-4; V: TRBV11-2; size: .; DNA: TGTGCCAGCAGCCCAACGATAGCCAAAAACATTCAGTACTTC; CDR3: CASSPTIAKNIQYF
D: TRBD1; J: TRBJ2-1; V: TRBV15; size: .; DNA: TGTGCCACCAGCGAATCGCGGACAGGGGTTTACTCCTACAATGAGCAGTTCTTC; CDR3: CATSESRTGVYSYNEQFF
D: TRBD1; J: TRBJ2-3; V: TRBV12-3/TRBV12-4; size: few; DNA: TGTGCCAGCGGAGAGCCGGGACAGGGGGCAACAGATACGCAGTATTTT; CDR3: CASGEPGQGATDTQYF
D: TRBD2; J: TRBJ2-5; V: TRBV5-4; size: .; DNA: TGTGCCAGCAGCTTGGTGTCTAGCGGGAGTCGGCGAGAGACCCAGTACTTC; CDR3: CASSLVSSGSRRETQYF
D: TRBD2; J: TRBJ2-2; V: TRBV5-1; size: many; DNA: TGCGCCAGCAGCTCCCTACTAGCGGGGTTCGCGAACACCGGGGAGCTGTTTTTT; CDR3: CASSSLLAGFANTGELFF
D: .; J: TRBJ2-5; V: TRBV20-1; size: few; DNA: TGCAGTGCTAGGGTTCTGGGGCTGGAGACCCAGTACTTC; CDR3: CSARVLGLETQYF
D: .; J: TRBJ1-6; V: TRBV29-1; size: few; DNA: TGCAGCGTTGAATCTGGGCTTTCACCCCTCCACTTT; CDR3: CSVESGLSPLHF
D: TRBD1; J: TRBJ1-5; V: TRBV30; size: .; DNA: TGTGCCTGGAGTGAGGGACAGGTGGGCCAGCCCCAGCATTTT; CDR3: CAWSEGQVGQPQHF
D: .; J: TRBJ2-3; V: TRBV28; size: few; DNA: TGTGCCAGCAGTTTTTCGGGGGCCAGGGATACGCAGTATTTT; CDR3: CASSFSGARDTQYF
D: TRBD2; J: TRBJ2-3; V: TRBV5-1; size: few; DNA: TGCGCCAGCAGCTTCGCTAGCGGATACACAGATACGCAGTATTTT; CDR3: CASSFASGYTDTQYF
D: TRBD1; J: TRBJ1-6; V: TRBV4-1; size: .; DNA: TGCGCCAGCAGCCGAATGACAGGGGGGGATTCACCCCTCCACTTT; CDR3: CASSRMTGGDSPLHF
D: .; J: TRBJ1-1; V: TRBV18; size: many; DNA: TGTGCCAGCTCACGCGGAGGCACTGAAGCTTTCTTT; CDR3: CASSRGGTEAFF